This TCR beta chain emerged from a study of T cell changes during pregnancy in multiple sclerosis. Germline-derived CDR1 and CDR2 are LNHDA and SQIVND (reference sequence). V was pared by 1 base and J by 7 bases, with 7 bases between. The CDR3 has 13 residues. Assay: immunoSEQ multiplex PCR; the TCRdb copy retains only in-frame clones and omits some. This table holds 90,000 to 100,000 clones, 80% to 95% found once. The source of this sequence is a female donor with multiple sclerosis, enrolled in a pregnancy study. The V call is TRBV19, the J call TRBJ2-2; a possible D gene is TRBD1 (5 bases). The sequencing here drew on peripheral blood, taken in the first trimester of pregnancy. CDR3 DNA sequence: TGTGCCAGTAGTATAGGGGGCGGCGGGGAGCTGTTTTTT. Its translation is CASSIGGGGELFF.